This entry lists 22 T cell receptor beta chains sequenced from one sample in a study of blood T cells in healthy people across ages. Next came a second PCR, run for about 6 to 12 cycles, which used a sample-barcoded 5' primer along with a J-beta primer mix. TCRdb independently ran MiXCR on the 5' RACE reads; one entry per CDR3 protein. This table holds 1,100,000 or so distinct CDR3 sequences, 45% found once. The specimen sequenced was blood. Receptor source: a woman aged 60-75 years in good health.

This clonotype showed up just a few times. The chain carries TRBV2 and TRBJ2-5; D is tentatively TRBD1 or TRBD2 (5 bases each). The CDR3 totals 15 residues. Per germline, CDR1 SNHLY and CDR2 FYNNEI. V was trimmed by 6 bases and J by 1 base, leaving 15 bases between them. CDR3 in amino acids: CASRRIPGPQETQYF. The CDR3 DNA sequence: TGTGCCAGCAGGAGAATCCCGGGACCCCAAGAGACCCAGTACTTC.

The J gene is TRBJ2-7, the V gene TRBV29-1; D possibly corresponds to TRBD1 (5 bases). Trimming pared 4 bases from V and 7 bases from J, leaving 17 bases between. Germline loops: CDR1 SQVTM, CDR2 ANQGSEA. The CDR3 has 13 amino acids. The DNA for the CDR3 is TGCAGCGTTGGCCTCCTGGCAGGGTGGGAGCAGTACTTC. Translated: CSVGLLAGWEQYF.

This clonotype was counted between two and nine times. This chain joins TRBV3-1 and TRBJ2-7; 7 bases line up with TRBD1. V lost 1 base, J lost 2 bases, and 5 bases stayed unmatched. Per germline, CDR1 LGHDT and CDR2 YNNKEL (reference sequence). The CDR3 runs to 15 residues. In nucleotides, the CDR3 is TGTGCCAGCAGCCAAGTCATCCAGGGGGCCTACGAGCAGTACTTC. Residues: CASSQVIQGAYEQYF.

This chain uses TRBV11-1 with TRBJ2-2, with TRBD2 as a possible D gene (6 bases). The germline V and J ends were trimmed by 8 bases and 1 base, with 17 bases remaining between them. The CDR3 sequence is 16 residues long. Germline CDR1 SGHAT, CDR2 FQDESV (reference sequence). This CDR3 is CASCRSASENTGELFF. CDR3 DNA sequence: TGTGCCAGCTGTCGCTCGGCTAGCGAGAACACCGGGGAGCTGTTTTTT.

V is TRBV20-1 and J is TRBJ1-1; D is undetermined. Germline CDR1 is DFQATT and CDR2 is SNEGSKA (reference sequence). The CDR3 has 11 residues. Trimming took 6 bases from V and 4 from J, leaving 9 bases between them. The CDR3 DNA follows: TGCAGTGCCACCCGGAGCACTGAAGCTTTCTTT. Protein: CSATRSTEAFF.

This clonotype was observed a handful of times. The chain employs TRBV20-1 and TRBJ2-7; possible D gene TRBD2, 6 bases. The V gene lost 3 bases and the J gene lost 4 bases, with 28 bases spanning the gap. The CDR3 extends over 18 amino acids. CDR1 is DFQATT and CDR2 is SNEGSKA in the germline V gene (reference sequence). DNA for the CDR3: TGCAGTGCTAGCCCGCGTAGGGACTCGCGCCACGGTCTGTACGAGCAGTACTTC. Encoded protein: CSASPRRDSRHGLYEQYF.

This clonotype was observed a handful of times. V gene TRBV29-1 combines with J gene TRBJ2-7; 9 nucleotides match TRBD1. The J segment lost 2 bases and the V segment lost 5 bases, leaving 7 bases of the junction unmatched. Germline V gene data show CDR1 as SQVTM and CDR2 as ANQGSEA. This CDR3 contains 14 residues. The CDR3 protein is CSVQGTGPTYEQYF. The CDR3, as DNA: TGCAGCGTTCAGGGGACAGGGCCGACCTACGAGCAGTACTTC.

The CDR3 DNA reads TGCGCCAGCAGCCCCGGGGGTAGCGGAAGTCCAGATACGCAGTATTTT. It encodes CASSPGGSGSPDTQYF. The V gene is TRBV4-1, the J gene TRBJ2-3; the D gene is possibly TRBD2 (6 bases). This CDR3 region has 16 residues. The V gene's germline CDR1 is MGHRA and CDR2 YSYEKL. Trimming left V 4 bases short and J 4 bases short, with 18 bases between.

The gene calls are TRBV6-5 and TRBJ1-4; 7 positions agree with TRBD1. CDR1 MNHEY and CDR2 SVGAGI come from the germline V gene. The CDR3 sequence is 16 residues long. V was pared by 6 bases and J by 2 bases, with 9 bases of the junction left unmatched. As DNA, the CDR3 is TGTGCCAGCAGGCTAACAGGGGTTCGGACTAATGAAAAACTGTTTTTT. Its translation: CASRLTGVRTNEKLFF.

There are a few counts of this clonotype. The gene calls are TRBV7-9 and TRBJ2-7; no definite D call. Trimming removed 2 bases from V and 0 bases from J, with 14 bases in between. Germline lookup yields CDR1 SEHNR and CDR2 FQNEAQ (reference sequence). This CDR3 region has 16 residues. The chain's CDR3 is CASSLRLPSSSYEQYF. In DNA form, the CDR3 reads TGTGCCAGCAGCTTACGTTTACCCAGTAGCTCCTACGAGCAGTACTTC.

This clonotype has only one observation. The chain uses TRBV6-2 or TRBV6-3 and TRBJ2-3, with 7 bases aligning to TRBD1. In germline, CDR1 is MNHEY, CDR2 SVGEGT. The CDR3 is made up of 18 amino acids. V shed 0 bases, J shed 2 bases, and the junction held 11 bases outside the gene matches. This chain's CDR3 is CASSYSPDRAAYTDTQYF. The CDR3 DNA sequence: TGTGCCAGCAGTTACTCCCCTGACAGGGCGGCCTACACAGATACGCAGTATTTT.

The CDR3 nucleotides are TGCGCCAGCAGCTTTGGGGCACTAGGAGCCAGAGAGACCCAGTACTTC. Translating it yields CASSFGALGARETQYF. The chain is built from TRBV5-1 and TRBJ2-5, with D possibly being TRBD1 or TRBD2 (5 bases each). V dropped 2 bases and J dropped 4 bases, with 18 bases sitting between them. The CDR3 totals 16 residues. Germline V gene sequence: CDR1 SGHRS, CDR2 YFSETQ.

The chain has TRBV6-1 and TRBJ2-5, with TRBD1 matching over 7 bases. Germline V gene data show CDR1 as MNHNS and CDR2 as SASEGT. The CDR3 contains 15 residues. V trimming: 5 bases; J trimming: 3 bases; junction bases outside the gene matches: 9. The CDR3 DNA sequence: TGTGCCAGCAGTCTCCACCTGACAGGGAAAGAGACCCAGTACTTC. This sequence encodes CASSLHLTGKETQYF.

At least ten counts were recorded for this clonotype. The V and J genes are TRBV10-3 and TRBJ2-5; no clear D. V was clipped by 3 bases and J by 3 bases, with 11 bases between them. In germline, CDR1 is ENHRY, CDR2 SYGVKD. This CDR3 has 14 residues. The CDR3 loop reads CAISEHRAKETQYF. CDR3 coding DNA: TGTGCCATCAGTGAACACCGGGCTAAAGAGACCCAGTACTTC.

This clonotype was counted a single time. The rearrangement links TRBV4-1 to TRBJ2-7; 8 bases line up with TRBD1. CDR1 MGHRA and CDR2 YSYEKL come from the germline V gene. Germline trimming cut 0 bases from V and 0 bases from J; bases unmatched to any gene: 4. This CDR3 region has 16 residues. The CDR3 coding sequence is TGCGCCAGCAGCCAAGAACGGACAGGGAGCTCCTACGAGCAGTACTTC. Its translation is CASSQERTGSSYEQYF.

This rearrangement joins TRBV4-1 to TRBJ2-7, with no clear D. The CDR3 has 15 amino acids. The germline V gene encodes CDR1 MGHRA and CDR2 YSYEKL. The V gene lost 4 bases and the J gene lost 12 bases, with 25 bases spanning the gap. The CDR3 coding sequence is TGCGCCAGCAGCCGGGAAAAAATAGGAGTCGCCTCGCGGTACTTC. Protein product: CASSREKIGVASRYF.

The chain employs TRBV12-3 or TRBV12-4 and TRBJ2-4; 7 nucleotides align to TRBD2. The J call may be in error: the DNA end matches TRBJ2-5 better. The CDR3 consists of 15 residues. The CDR3 DNA reads TGTGCCAGCAGCTCAGAGCCCCTAGCGGTGACGACCCAGTACTTC. Amino acid sequence: CASSSEPLAVTTQYF.

J is TRBJ2-5 and V is TRBV9, with unresolved D. The germline CDR1 and CDR2 sequences are SGDLS and YYNGEE. V gave up 0 bases and J gave up 7 bases, with 13 bases separating them. CDR3 length: 14 amino acids. The CDR3 sequence is CASSVAVRDMTQYF. CDR3 nucleotides: TGTGCCAGCAGCGTAGCGGTAAGGGATATGACCCAGTACTTC.

The chain is built from TRBV2 and TRBJ1-4; the D gene is possibly TRBD1 (6 bases). Germline values: CDR1 SNHLY, CDR2 FYNNEI. There are 14 residues in the CDR3. The V end was cut by 4 bases, the J end by 5 bases, with 11 bases between. CDR3 DNA sequence: TGTGCCAGCAGTGGAAACAGGGAGAATGAAAAACTGTTTTTT. Translated, it gives CASSGNRENEKLFF.

The genes are TRBV3-1 and TRBJ1-6; no clear D gene. This CDR3 has 17 amino acids. The germline V gene encodes CDR1 LGHDT and CDR2 YNNKEL (reference sequence). V was trimmed by 4 bases and J by 6 bases, leaving 19 bases between them. The CDR3 region has the DNA TGTGCCAGCAGCCGTAATCCCGGGCCGACCGGTAATTCACCCCTCCACTTT. This codes for CASSRNPGPTGNSPLHF.

This clonotype occurred a few times. V usage is TRBV13 and J usage is TRBJ2-7; D might be TRBD2 (6 bases). CDR1 is PRHDT and CDR2 is FYEKMQ in the germline V gene (reference sequence). The CDR3 spans 13 residues. Trimming pared 4 bases from V and 9 bases from J, leaving 16 bases between. CDR3 DNA: TGTGCCAGCAGCTCAAGGACTACTACCATGCAGTACTTC. Translated: CASSSRTTTMQYF.

This clonotype has a handful of counts. This rearrangement joins TRBV12-3 or TRBV12-4 to TRBJ2-1; the match to TRBD1 covers 9 bases. The V segment lost 5 bases and the J segment 9 bases; nucleotides outside the gene matches: 11. The CDR3 is 15 residues long. The CDR3 region is CASSPQGALGGEQFF. CDR3 DNA sequence: TGTGCCAGCAGTCCACAGGGGGCCCTTGGAGGTGAGCAGTTCTTC.